A single sample is the source of the 5 T cell receptor beta chains below, sequenced in a study of T-cell memory formation after mild COVID-19. Each CDR3 protein is one row after TCRdb ran MiXCR on the 5' RACE reads. This table has fewer than 600,000 distinct CDR3 sequences, about 20% appearing once. Source material: PBMCs or a T cell subset sorted from them (not recorded which). These TCRs come from an adult woman who had mild COVID-19 (a few samples of this study predate the infection). Cell type and time point are not known.

V gene TRBV6-6 combines with J gene TRBJ1-4; maybe TRBD1 (5 bases). Between the trimmed V and J ends, which lost 3 bases and 5 bases, there was a span of 16 bases. The germline gives CDR1 MNHNY, CDR2 SVGAGI (reference sequence). The CDR3 has 16 amino acids. CDR3: CASSYQVTGPNEKLFF. The CDR3 nucleotides read TGTGCCAGCAGTTATCAAGTTACGGGGCCCAATGAAAAACTGTTTTTT.

Many counts were recorded for this clonotype. The rearrangement links TRBV19 to TRBJ1-1; 8 positions match TRBD1. Germline lookup yields CDR1 LNHDA and CDR2 SQIVND (reference sequence). This CDR3 contains 14 residues. With V trimmed by 5 bases and J by 6 bases, 8 bases remained unmatched. The CDR3 bases are TGTGCCAGTAGTCCGCGGACAGGGCAAGCTGAAGCTTTCTTT. This encodes CASSPRTGQAEAFF.

The chain uses TRBV2 and TRBJ2-1; TRBD1 agrees at 8 bases. CDR3 length: 13 residues. V lost 6 bases to trimming and J lost 4 bases; unmatched junction nucleotides: 2. CDR1 SNHLY and CDR2 FYNNEI come from the germline V gene. CDR3 nucleotides: TGTGCCAGCAGCGGGACAGGATACAATGAGCAGTTCTTC. Translation gives CASSGTGYNEQFF.

The chain links TRBV2 to TRBJ2-1, with D perhaps matching TRBD2 (7 bases). The germline V gene encodes CDR1 SNHLY and CDR2 FYNNEI. The V gene lost 3 bases and the J gene lost 6 bases, with 9 bases spanning the gap. The CDR3 sequence is 13 residues long. The CDR3 DNA reads as TGTGCCAGCAGTGAGGGGGGGCCCAATGAGCAGTTCTTC. The encoded protein is CASSEGGPNEQFF.

The chain has TRBV7-9 and TRBJ2-5, with 9 bases lining up with TRBD2. Germline lookup yields CDR1 SEHNR and CDR2 FQNEAQ (reference sequence). The CDR3 runs 17 residues. Trimming cost V 5 bases and J 4 bases; bases outside gene matches: 14. The CDR3 DNA sequence: TGTGCCAGCAGCCCCTCTGGGACTAGCATCCTCCCAGAGACCCAGTACTTC. This gives the protein CASSPSGTSILPETQYF.